This T cell receptor beta chain was sequenced during a study of blood T cell repertoires in COVID-19. Study-level background: T cells, B-cell-depleted T cells, or PBMCs provided the cDNA or gDNA that served as material.

Produced via immunoSEQ multiplex PCR; TCRdb's table is partial and in-frame only. The top ten hold just over 9.5% of the sample, which has 310,000 or so clones, 80% to 90% seen once. The germline V gene encodes CDR1 SGHRS and CDR2 YFSETQ. This CDR3 has 15 amino acids. J was trimmed by 6 bases and V by 1 base; bases with no gene match: 7. The origin of this receptor is a young man with COVID-19, enrolled during active disease. Sequenced: peripheral blood. This chain uses TRBV5-1 with TRBJ2-7; TRBD1 agrees at 10 bases. The CDR3 loop is CASSLSGTGVSEQYF. The CDR3 DNA reads as TGCGCCAGCAGCTTGTCCGGGACAGGGGTTAGCGAGCAGTACTTC.